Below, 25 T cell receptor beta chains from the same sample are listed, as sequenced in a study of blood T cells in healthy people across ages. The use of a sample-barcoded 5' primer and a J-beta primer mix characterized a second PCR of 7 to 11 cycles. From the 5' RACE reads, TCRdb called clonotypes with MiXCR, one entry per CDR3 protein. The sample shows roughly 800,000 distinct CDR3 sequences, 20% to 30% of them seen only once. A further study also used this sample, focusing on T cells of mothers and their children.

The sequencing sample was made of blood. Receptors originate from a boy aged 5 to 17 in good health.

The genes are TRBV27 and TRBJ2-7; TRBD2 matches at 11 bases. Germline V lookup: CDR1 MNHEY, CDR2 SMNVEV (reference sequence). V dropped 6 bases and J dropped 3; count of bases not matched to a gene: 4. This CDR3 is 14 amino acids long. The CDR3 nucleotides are TGTGCCAGCAGCCGGGGGACTAGCGGCTACGAGCAGTACTTC. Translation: CASSRGTSGYEQYF.

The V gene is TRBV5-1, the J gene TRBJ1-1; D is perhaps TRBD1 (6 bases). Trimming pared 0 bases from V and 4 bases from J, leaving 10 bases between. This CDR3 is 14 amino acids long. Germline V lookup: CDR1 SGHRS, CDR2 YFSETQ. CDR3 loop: CASSLVRGSTEAFF. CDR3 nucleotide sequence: TGCGCCAGCAGCTTGGTTAGGGGGAGCACTGAAGCTTTCTTT. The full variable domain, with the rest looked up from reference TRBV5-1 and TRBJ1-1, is KAGVTQTPRYLIKTRGQQVTLSCSPISGHRSVSWYQQTPGQGLQFLFEYFSETQRNKGNFPGRFSGRQFSNSRSEMNVSTLELGDSALYLCASSLVRGSTEAFFGQGTRLTVV.

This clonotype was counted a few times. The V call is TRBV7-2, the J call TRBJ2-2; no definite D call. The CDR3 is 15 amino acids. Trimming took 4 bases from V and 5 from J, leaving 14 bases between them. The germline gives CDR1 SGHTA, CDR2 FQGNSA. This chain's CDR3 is CASSSLWTSTGELFF. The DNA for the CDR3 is TGTGCCAGCAGCTCTCTTTGGACCTCTACCGGGGAGCTGTTTTTT.

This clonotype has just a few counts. Written as DNA, the CDR3 is TGTGCCAGCAGCGTGACTAGCGGGTCTGAGCAGTTCTTC. Protein product: CASSVTSGSEQFF. V usage is TRBV9 and J usage is TRBJ2-1; 10 bases match TRBD2. After removal of 2 bases from V and 9 bases from J, the junction contained 2 bases not matched to a gene. Germline CDR1 is SGDLS and CDR2 is YYNGEE. This CDR3 comprises 13 residues.

The CDR3 spells CASSRESDGDTQYF. CDR3 in DNA: TGCGCCAGCAGCAGAGAGTCGGATGGGGATACGCAGTATTTT. The V gene is TRBV5-1, the J gene TRBJ2-3, with unresolved D. The CDR3 runs to 14 residues. CDR1 and CDR2 from the germline V gene are SGHRS and YFSETQ. The V and J ends lost 4 bases and 6 bases respectively, with 15 bases between them.

CDR3 in amino acids: CASSLRGRWADTQYF. CDR3 bases: TGTGCCAGCAGCTTAAGAGGGAGGTGGGCAGATACGCAGTATTTT. The chain employs TRBV7-3 and TRBJ2-3, with D tentatively TRBD2 (6 bases). The CDR3 length is 15 residues. Trimming left V 1 base short and J 4 bases short, with 12 bases between. Germline V gene lookup returns CDR1 SGHTA and CDR2 FQGTGA.

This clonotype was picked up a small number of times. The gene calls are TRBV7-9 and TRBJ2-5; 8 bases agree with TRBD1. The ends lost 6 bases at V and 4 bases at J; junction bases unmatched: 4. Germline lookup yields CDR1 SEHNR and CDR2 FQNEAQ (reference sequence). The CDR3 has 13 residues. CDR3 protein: CASRSDRGETQYF. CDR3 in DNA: TGTGCCAGCAGATCCGACAGGGGAGAGACCCAGTACTTC. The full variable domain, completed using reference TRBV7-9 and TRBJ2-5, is DTGVSQNPRHKITKRGQNVTFRCDPISEHNRLYWYRQTLGQGPEFLTYFQNEAQLEKSRLLSDRFSAERPKGSFSTLEIQRTEQGDSAMYLCASRSDRGETQYFGPGTRLLVL.

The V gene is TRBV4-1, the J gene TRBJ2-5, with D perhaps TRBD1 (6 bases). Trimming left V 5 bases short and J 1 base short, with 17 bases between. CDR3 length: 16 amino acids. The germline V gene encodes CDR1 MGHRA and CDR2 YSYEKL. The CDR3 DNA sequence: TGCGCCAGCAGCAAGGGACAAAGACAGACCCAAGAGACCCAGTACTTC. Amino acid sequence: CASSKGQRQTQETQYF.

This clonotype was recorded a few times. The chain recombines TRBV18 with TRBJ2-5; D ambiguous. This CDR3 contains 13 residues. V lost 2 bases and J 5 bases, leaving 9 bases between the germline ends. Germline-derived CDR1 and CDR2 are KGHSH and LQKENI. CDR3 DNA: TGTGCCAGCTCACCAGTGGGATGGGAGACCCAGTACTTC. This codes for CASSPVGWETQYF.

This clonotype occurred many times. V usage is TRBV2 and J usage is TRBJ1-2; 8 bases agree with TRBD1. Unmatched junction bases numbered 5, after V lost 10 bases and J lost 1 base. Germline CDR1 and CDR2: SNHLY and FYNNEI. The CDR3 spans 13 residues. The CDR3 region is CATRDRSNYGYTF. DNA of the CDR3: TGTGCCACCCGGGACAGGAGTAACTATGGCTACACCTTC. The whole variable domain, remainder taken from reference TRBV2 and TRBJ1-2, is EPEVTQTPSHQVTQMGQEVILRCVPISNHLYFYWYRQILGQKVEFLVSFYNNEISEKSEIFDDQFSVERPDGSNFTLKIRSTKLEDSAMYFCATRDRSNYGYTFGSGTRLTVV.

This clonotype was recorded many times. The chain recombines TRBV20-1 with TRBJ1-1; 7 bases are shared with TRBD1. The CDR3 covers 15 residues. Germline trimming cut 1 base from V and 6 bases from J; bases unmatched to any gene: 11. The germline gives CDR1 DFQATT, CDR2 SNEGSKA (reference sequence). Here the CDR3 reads CSARGVGGATPEAFF. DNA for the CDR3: TGCAGTGCTAGAGGTGTAGGGGGCGCGACCCCTGAAGCTTTCTTT.

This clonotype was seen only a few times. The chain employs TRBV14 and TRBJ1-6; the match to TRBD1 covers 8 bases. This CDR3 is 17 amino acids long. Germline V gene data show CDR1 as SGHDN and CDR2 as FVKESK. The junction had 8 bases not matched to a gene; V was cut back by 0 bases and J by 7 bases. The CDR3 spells CASSQEFWTGRNSPLHF. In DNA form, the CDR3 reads TGTGCCAGCAGCCAAGAATTTTGGACAGGGAGGAATTCACCCCTCCACTTT. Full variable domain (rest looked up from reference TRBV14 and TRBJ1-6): EAGVTQFPSHSVIEKGQTVTLRCDPISGHDNLYWYRRVMGKEIKFLLHFVKESKQDESGMPNNRFLAERTGGTYSTLKVQPAELEDSGVYFCASSQEFWTGRNSPLHFGNGTRLTVT.

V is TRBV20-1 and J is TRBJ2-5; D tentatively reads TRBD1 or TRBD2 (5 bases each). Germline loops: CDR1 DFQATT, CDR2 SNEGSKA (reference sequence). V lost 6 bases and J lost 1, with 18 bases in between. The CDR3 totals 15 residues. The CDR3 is CSAAIGASFQETQYF. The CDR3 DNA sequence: TGCAGTGCCGCGATTGGGGCTAGCTTCCAAGAGACCCAGTACTTC.

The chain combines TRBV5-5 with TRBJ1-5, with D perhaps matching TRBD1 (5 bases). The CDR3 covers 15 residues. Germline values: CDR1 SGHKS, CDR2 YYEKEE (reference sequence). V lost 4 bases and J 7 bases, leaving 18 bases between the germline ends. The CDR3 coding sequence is TGTGCCAGCAGCCGTCCGGGACTGGAAGGACAGCCCCAGCATTTT. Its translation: CASSRPGLEGQPQHF.

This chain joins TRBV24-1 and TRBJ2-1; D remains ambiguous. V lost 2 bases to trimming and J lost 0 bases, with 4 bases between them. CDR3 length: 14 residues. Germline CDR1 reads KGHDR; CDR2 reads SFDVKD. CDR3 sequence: CATSDSSSYNEQFF. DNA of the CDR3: TGTGCCACCAGTGATTCCTCCTCCTACAATGAGCAGTTCTTC.

CDR3 protein: CASSQEGRGNDEQFF. Written as DNA, the CDR3 is TGTGCCAGCAGCCAAGAGGGCAGGGGGAACGATGAGCAGTTCTTC. The V gene is TRBV4-2, the J gene TRBJ2-5, with 7 bases that match TRBD1. The J call may be in error: the DNA end matches TRBJ2-1 better. This CDR3 region has 15 residues. The V gene's germline CDR1 is LGHNA and CDR2 YNFKEQ.

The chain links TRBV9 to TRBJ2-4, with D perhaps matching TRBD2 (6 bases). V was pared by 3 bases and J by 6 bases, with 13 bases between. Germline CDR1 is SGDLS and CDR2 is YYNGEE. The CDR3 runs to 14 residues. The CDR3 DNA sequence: TGTGCCAGCAGCGGCGGGACCTTGGGAAACATTCAGTACTTC. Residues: CASSGGTLGNIQYF.

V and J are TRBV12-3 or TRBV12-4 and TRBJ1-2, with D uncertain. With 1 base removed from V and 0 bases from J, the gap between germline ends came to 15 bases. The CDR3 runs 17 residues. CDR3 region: CASSLGSGWVANYGYTF. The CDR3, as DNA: TGTGCCAGCAGTTTAGGTTCTGGGTGGGTGGCTAACTATGGCTACACCTTC.

The CDR3 bases are TGCAGTGCCGACCCGGGACAGACAAACACTGAAGCTTTCTTT. This translates into CSADPGQTNTEAFF. The chain joins TRBV20-1 to TRBJ1-1; 7 nucleotides line up with TRBD1. This CDR3 region has 14 residues. Germline loops: CDR1 DFQATT, CDR2 SNEGSKA (reference sequence). V dropped 6 bases and J dropped 2; count of bases not matched to a gene: 9.

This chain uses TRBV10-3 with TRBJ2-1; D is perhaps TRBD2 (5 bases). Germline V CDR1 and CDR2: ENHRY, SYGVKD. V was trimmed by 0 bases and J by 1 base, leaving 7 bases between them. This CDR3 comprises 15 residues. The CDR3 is CAISESEGSYNEQFF. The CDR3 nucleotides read TGTGCCATCAGTGAGTCTGAGGGATCCTACAATGAGCAGTTCTTC.

The CDR3 sequence is CASRIGGQGAGEQFF. Here the CDR3 DNA reads TGTGCCAGCAGAATTGGGGGACAGGGGGCGGGTGAGCAGTTCTTC. The V and J genes are TRBV12-3 or TRBV12-4 and TRBJ2-1; 12 nucleotides match TRBD1. The V and J ends lost 6 bases and 9 bases, in that order; junction bases with no gene match: 9. The CDR3 covers 15 residues.

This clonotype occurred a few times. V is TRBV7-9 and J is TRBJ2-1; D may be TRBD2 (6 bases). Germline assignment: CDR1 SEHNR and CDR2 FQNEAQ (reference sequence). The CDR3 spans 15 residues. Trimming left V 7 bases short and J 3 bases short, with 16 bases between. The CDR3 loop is CASKTRDSNYNEQFF. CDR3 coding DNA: TGTGCCAGCAAAACTCGGGACTCGAACTACAATGAGCAGTTCTTC.

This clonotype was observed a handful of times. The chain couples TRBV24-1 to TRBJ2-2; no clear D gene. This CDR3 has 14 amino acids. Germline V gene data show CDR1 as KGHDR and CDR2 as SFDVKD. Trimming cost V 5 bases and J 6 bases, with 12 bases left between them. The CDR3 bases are TGTGCCACCAGTGTACCTGGGGTAGCCGGGGAGCTGTTTTTT. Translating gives CATSVPGVAGELFF.

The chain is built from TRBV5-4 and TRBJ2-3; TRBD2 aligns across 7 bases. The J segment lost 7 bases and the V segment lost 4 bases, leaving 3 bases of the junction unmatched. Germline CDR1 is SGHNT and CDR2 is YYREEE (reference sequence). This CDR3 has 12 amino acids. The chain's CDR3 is CASSILANTQYF. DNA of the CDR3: TGTGCCAGCAGCATACTAGCGAATACGCAGTATTTT.

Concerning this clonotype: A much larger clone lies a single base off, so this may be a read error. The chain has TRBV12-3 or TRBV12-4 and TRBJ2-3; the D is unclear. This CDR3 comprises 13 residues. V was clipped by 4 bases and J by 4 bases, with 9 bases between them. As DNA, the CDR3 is TGTGCCAGCAGTTGGGTCGAGGCAGATACGCAGTATTTT. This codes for CASSWVEADTQYF.